These 14 T cell receptor beta chains were all obtained from the same sample, sequenced in a study of blood T cell repertoires in COVID-19. Assay: immunoSEQ multiplex PCR; the TCRdb copy retains only in-frame clones and omits some. Here the sample spans roughly 60,000 clones, 80% to 90% being singletons. Sequencing used peripheral blood. The receptors were sampled from a middle-aged man with acute or convalescent COVID-19.

This clone was recorded only once. This chain links TRBV5-1 with TRBJ1-2; D is perhaps TRBD1 (6 bases). Germline assignment: CDR1 SGHRS and CDR2 YFSETQ. Trimming pared 4 bases from V and 0 bases from J, leaving 16 bases between. The CDR3 contains 16 residues. DNA for the CDR3: TGCGCCAGCAGCCCTTCAGGGGCGACATCTAACTATGGCTACACCTTC. This gives the protein CASSPSGATSNYGYTF.

This clone was seen more than once but under ten times. The chain is built from TRBV2 and TRBJ2-2; D perhaps matches TRBD1 (5 bases). Deletions cut 6 bases from V and 6 bases from J, with 11 bases between. CDR1 is SNHLY, CDR2 FYNNEI, per germline. The CDR3 extends over 13 amino acids. The CDR3 protein is CASSLQGSGELFF. CDR3 DNA sequence: TGTGCCAGCAGCCTGCAGGGCTCCGGGGAGCTGTTTTTT. Full variable domain (missing parts from reference TRBV2 and TRBJ2-2): EPEVTQTPSHQVTQMGQEVILRCVPISNHLYFYWYRQILGQKVEFLVSFYNNEISEKSEIFDDQFSVERPDGSNFTLKIRSTKLEDSAMYFCASSLQGSGELFFGEGSRLTVL.

This chain links TRBV30 with TRBJ1-5; tentative D call: TRBD1 (6 bases). Germline CDR1 reads GTSNPN; CDR2 reads SVGIG (reference sequence). The V end lost 3 bases, the J end lost 6 bases, and 24 bases lay between the germline ends. This CDR3 has 17 amino acids. This CDR3 reads CAWSLGRGASSGQPQHF. The CDR3 coding sequence is TGTGCCTGGAGCTTGGGCAGGGGAGCATCGTCGGGTCAGCCCCAGCATTTT.

This CDR3 reads CASNRGATEAFF. In DNA form, the CDR3 reads TGCGCCAGCAACCGGGGGGCCACTGAAGCTTTCTTT. V gene TRBV10-2 combines with J gene TRBJ1-1, with D possibly being TRBD1 (6 bases). Trimming took off 7 bases at V and 4 bases at J, with 10 bases between the two ends. The CDR3 spans 12 residues. Germline V gene data show CDR1 as WSHSY and CDR2 as SAAADI.

This sequence joins TRBV9 and TRBJ2-1; 7 bases are shared with TRBD2. This CDR3 has 15 amino acids. Per germline, CDR1 SGDLS and CDR2 YYNGEE. The ends lost 0 bases at V and 8 bases at J; junction bases unmatched: 8. The CDR3 region is CASSVAGRGEYEQFF. DNA for the CDR3: TGTGCCAGCAGCGTAGCAGGTCGGGGGGAATATGAGCAGTTCTTC.

The chain is built from TRBV11-3 and TRBJ2-3; 15 positions match TRBD2. There are 17 residues in the CDR3. Germline values: CDR1 SGHNT, CDR2 YENEEA. V was pared by 5 bases and J by 3 bases, with 6 bases of the junction left unmatched. The CDR3 region is CASSPGTSGGLTDTQYF. Here the CDR3 DNA reads TGTGCCAGCAGCCCCGGGACTAGCGGGGGGCTAACAGATACGCAGTATTTT.

The CDR3: CASSQGRTGTSGGKYNEQFF. The CDR3 DNA sequence: TGCGCCAGCAGCCAAGGCCGGACAGGGACTAGCGGGGGAAAATACAATGAGCAGTTCTTC. The J gene is TRBJ2-1, the V gene TRBV4-1; TRBD2 aligns across 14 bases. Germline V lookup: CDR1 MGHRA, CDR2 YSYEKL. Trimming took 1 base from V and 4 from J; bases not matched to a gene: 12. The CDR3 is made up of 20 amino acids.

Concerning this clone itself: One junction end does not reproduce the germline sequence, and a read error may be involved. The gene calls are TRBV10-3 and TRBJ2-1; weak D call: TRBD2 (5 bases). From germline, CDR1 is ENHRY and CDR2 SYGVKD. This CDR3 contains 13 residues. The CDR3 bases are TGTGCCACCAGTACGTCGGAGGTCAATGAGCAGTTCTTC. Translating gives CATSTSEVNEQFF.

The chain recombines TRBV5-1 with TRBJ2-7, with 7 bases lining up with TRBD1. Trimming removed 0 bases from V and 2 bases from J; junction bases left unmatched: 2. CDR1 is SGHRS and CDR2 is YFSETQ in the germline V gene. CDR3 size: 14 residues. CDR3 sequence reads: CASSLGQGAYEQYF. The CDR3 nucleotides read TGCGCCAGCAGCTTGGGACAGGGTGCCTACGAGCAGTACTTC.

The chain couples TRBV11-3 to TRBJ1-1; 7 nucleotides align to TRBD1. This CDR3 region has 15 residues. With 1 base clipped from V and 2 bases from J, the junction kept 4 bases outside the gene matches. CDR1 and CDR2 (germline): SGHNT, YENEEA. CDR3 residues: CASSLVEGANTEAFF. CDR3 sequence (DNA): TGTGCCAGCAGCTTAGTTGAGGGGGCTAACACTGAAGCTTTCTTT.

This clone was recorded only once. J is TRBJ1-1 and V is TRBV18; a possible D gene is TRBD1 (6 bases). CDR3 size: 13 residues. Per germline, CDR1 KGHSH and CDR2 LQKENI. V dropped 7 bases and J dropped 7 bases, with 16 bases sitting between them. Here the CDR3 reads CASLGGREVEAFF. CDR3 sequence (DNA): TGTGCCAGCTTGGGGGGGCGAGAAGTTGAAGCTTTCTTT.

The chain is built from TRBV29-1 and TRBJ2-2; 8 bases match TRBD2. V gave up 3 bases and J gave up 5 bases; unmatched junction bases: 5. Per germline, CDR1 SQVTM and CDR2 ANQGSEA. CDR3 length equals 14 residues. In nucleotides, the CDR3 is TGCAGCGTTGAGGGACTAGGAGGGACCGGGGAGCTGTTTTTT. Protein product: CSVEGLGGTGELFF.

The V gene is TRBV13, the J gene TRBJ2-7; D is perhaps TRBD1 (7 bases). The length of the CDR3 is 17 residues. Germline V CDR1 and CDR2: PRHDT, FYEKMQ (reference sequence). The germline V and J ends were trimmed by 2 bases and 0 bases, with 17 bases remaining between them. The CDR3 coding sequence is TGTGCCAGCAGCTTAAAAGGCGGGACAGACAACTCCTACGAGCAGTACTTC. Its translation: CASSLKGGTDNSYEQYF.

The chain couples TRBV5-1 to TRBJ1-5; D not resolved. V was cut by 1 base and J by 7 bases, with 6 bases left in between. The CDR3 totals 12 residues. Looked up from germline, CDR1 is SGHRS and CDR2 is YFSETQ. The CDR3 DNA reads as TGCGCCAGCAGCTTGAAGAGGCAGCCCCAGCATTTT. Protein product: CASSLKRQPQHF. The entire variable domain, with the rest obtained from reference TRBV5-1 and TRBJ1-5, is as follows: KAGVTQTPRYLIKTRGQQVTLSCSPISGHRSVSWYQQTPGQGLQFLFEYFSETQRNKGNFPGRFSGRQFSNSRSEMNVSTLELGDSALYLCASSLKRQPQHFGDGTRLSIL.